This T cell receptor (beta chain) was documented in a study of T-cell memory formation after mild COVID-19. Trimming took 0 bases from V and 3 from J, leaving 9 bases between them. This CDR3 spans 15 amino acids. The germline V gene encodes CDR1 SGDLS and CDR2 YYNGEE. The study, taken as a whole, reports: A subset of responding clones appeared in pre-infection memory, suggesting cross-reactive memory joined. Clones shrinking from day 15 to 85 showed even CD4/CD8 mixes; later expanders tilted CD4+.

Only a few counts were recorded for this clonotype. The antigen remains undetermined. With constant-segment primers, 5'RACE yielded cDNA libraries of TCR alpha and TCR beta that carried sample barcodes and UMIs. TCRdb reprocessed the 5' RACE reads with MiXCR, giving one entry per CDR3 protein. The sample contains 210,000 or so distinct CDR3 sequences, around 19% of which appear only once. The source material was PBMCs or a T cell subset sorted from them (not recorded which). The sequence derives from an adult woman who had mild COVID-19 (a few samples of this study predate the infection). Cell type and time point are not known. The chain carries TRBV9 and TRBJ2-2; tentative D call: TRBD2 (6 bases). This chain's CDR3 is CASSVAGLDTGELFF. CDR3 sequence (DNA): TGTGCCAGCAGCGTAGCGGGACTCGACACCGGGGAGCTGTTTTTT.